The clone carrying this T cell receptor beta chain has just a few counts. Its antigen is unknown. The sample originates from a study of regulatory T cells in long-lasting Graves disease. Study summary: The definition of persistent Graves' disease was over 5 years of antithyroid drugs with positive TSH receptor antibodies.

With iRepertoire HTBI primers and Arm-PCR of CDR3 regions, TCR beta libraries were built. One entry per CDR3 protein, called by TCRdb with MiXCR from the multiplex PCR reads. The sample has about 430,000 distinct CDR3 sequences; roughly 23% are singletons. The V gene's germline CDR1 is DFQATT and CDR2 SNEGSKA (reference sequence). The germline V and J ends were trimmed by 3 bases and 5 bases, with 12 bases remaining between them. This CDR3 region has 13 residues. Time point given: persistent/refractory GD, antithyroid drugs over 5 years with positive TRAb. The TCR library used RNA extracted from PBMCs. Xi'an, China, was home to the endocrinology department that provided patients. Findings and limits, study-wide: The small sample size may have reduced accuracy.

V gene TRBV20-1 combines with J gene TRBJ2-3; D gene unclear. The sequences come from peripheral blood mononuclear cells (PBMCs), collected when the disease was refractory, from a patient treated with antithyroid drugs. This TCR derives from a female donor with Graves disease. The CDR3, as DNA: TGCAGTGCTAGGGTTTTGAGTCAAGATACGCAGTATTTT. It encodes CSARVLSQDTQYF.